This T cell receptor beta chain was found in a study of cytomegalovirus exposure and HLA in healthy donors. Broader study findings: Investigators reported under 200 TCR beta chains as tied to cytomegalovirus.

Germline CDR1 MNHEY, CDR2 SVGAGI. The V end was cut by 0 bases, the J end by 10 bases, with 16 bases between. The CDR3 extends over 16 amino acids. As concerns this clone: What it binds is not known.

Assay used: immunoSEQ multiplex PCR; TCRdb lists only in-frame clones, some missing. The sample lists around 350,000 clones; 86% were seen once. This clonotype was sampled from a woman aged 18-29 years in good health and CMV-seronegative. The material sequenced was PBMCs. This chain uses TRBV6-5 with TRBJ1-6; D call uncertain. This CDR3 is CASSYSAVGSGSPLHF. In nucleotides, the CDR3 is TGTGCCAGCAGTTACTCTGCAGTCGGGTCCGGCTCACCCCTCCACTTT.